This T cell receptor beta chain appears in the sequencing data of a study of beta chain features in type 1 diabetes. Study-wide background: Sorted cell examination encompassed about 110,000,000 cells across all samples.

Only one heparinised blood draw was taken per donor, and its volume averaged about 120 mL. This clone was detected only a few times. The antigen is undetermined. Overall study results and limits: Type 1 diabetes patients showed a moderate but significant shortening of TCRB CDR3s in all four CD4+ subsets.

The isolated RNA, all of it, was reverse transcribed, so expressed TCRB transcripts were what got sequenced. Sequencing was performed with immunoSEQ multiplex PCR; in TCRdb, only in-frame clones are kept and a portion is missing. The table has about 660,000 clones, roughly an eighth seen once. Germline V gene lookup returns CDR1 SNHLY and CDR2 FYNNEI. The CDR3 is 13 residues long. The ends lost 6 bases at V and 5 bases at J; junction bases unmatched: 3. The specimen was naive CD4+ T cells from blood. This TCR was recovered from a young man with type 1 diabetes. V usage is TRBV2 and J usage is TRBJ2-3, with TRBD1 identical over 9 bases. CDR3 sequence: CASSPGQGDTQYF. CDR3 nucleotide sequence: TGTGCCAGCAGCCCGGGACAGGGAGATACGCAGTATTTT.